Sequencing of this T cell receptor beta chain was carried out in a study of identifying expanded T cells in peripheral blood. During the collection period, no donor immune events like infections were recorded. The germline V and J ends were trimmed by 0 bases and 9 bases, with 9 bases remaining between them. The CDR3 has 13 residues. Per germline, CDR1 SGHNT and CDR2 YENEEA. Findings and caveats of the study: About 1.2 clones differed between technical replicates, versus around 15 and 19 over time. Variance in clone template counts between two-week samples significantly increased with total template count across all healthy donors.

Worth noting for this clone: The antigen is unknown.

The protocol was immunoSEQ multiplex PCR, while the TCRdb copy is restricted to in-frame clones and leaves out a portion. Among some 78,000 clones listed, roughly 86% were seen once. This TCR derives from a person between 18 and 75 years old in good health. The chain uses TRBV11-3 and TRBJ2-1; TRBD1 is a possible D gene (5 bases). The sample taken for sequencing was blood. The DNA for the CDR3 is TGTGCCAGCAGCTTAGATCAGGGTACTGAGCAGTTCTTC. The encoded protein is CASSLDQGTEQFF.